The rows below give T cell receptor beta chains drawn from one sample of a study of OX40 agonist ivuxolimab in advanced cancers. Sequencing used immunoSEQ multiplex PCR; TCRdb keeps in-frame clones, though not all of them. The table has roughly 70,000 clones, about 84% seen once. The sequencing used CD4+ or CD8+ T cells sorted from blood, collected in a trial of the OX40 agonist ivuxolimab. The source of these receptors is an adult with an advanced solid tumor such as melanoma, head and neck, liver or kidney cancer. The CDR3 runs from the conserved cysteine through the conserved F or W. The D gene is left open where the match is weak. Size is stated for part of the rows, as once, few or many counts, or as a class when the clone is expanded.

V gene: TRBV15
J gene: TRBJ2-3
clone size: NA
D gene: NA
CDR3 protein: CATSSPGYTDTQYF
CDR3 DNA: TGTGCCACCAGCAGCCCGGGCTACACAGATACGCAGTATTTT

V gene: TRBV19
J gene: TRBJ1-4
clone size: NA
D gene: NA
CDR3 protein: CASSTAGTLDEKLFF
CDR3 DNA: TGTGCCAGTAGTACTGCCGGGACTCTGGATGAAAAACTGTTTTTT

V gene: TRBV6-1
J gene: TRBJ2-3
clone size: NA
D gene: NA
CDR3 protein: CASTPGHGEDTQYF
CDR3 DNA: TGTGCCAGCACCCCGGGACACGGGGAGGATACGCAGTATTTT

V gene: TRBV7-8
J gene: TRBJ2-5
clone size: NA
D gene: TRBD2
CDR3 protein: CASSGLAGAQETQYF
CDR3 DNA: TGTGCCAGCAGCGGACTAGCGGGGGCACAAGAGACCCAGTACTTC

V gene: TRBV6-5
J gene: TRBJ1-1
clone size: once
D gene: TRBD1
CDR3 protein: CASRRPGQDEAFF
CDR3 DNA: TGTGCCAGCAGACGACCGGGACAGGATGAAGCTTTCTTT

V gene: TRBV28
J gene: TRBJ2-7
clone size: NA
D gene: NA
CDR3 protein: CASGQTAYEQYF
CDR3 DNA: TGTGCCAGCGGACAGACCGCCTACGAGCAGTACTTC

V gene: TRBV7-2
J gene: TRBJ1-1
clone size: NA
D gene: NA
CDR3 protein: CASSLDLQAEAFF
CDR3 DNA: TGTGCCAGCAGCTTAGACCTACAGGCCGAAGCTTTCTTT

V gene: TRBV6-1
J gene: TRBJ2-3
clone size: once
D gene: NA
CDR3 protein: CASTLRGLSTDTQYF
CDR3 DNA: TGTGCCAGCACGTTACGGGGTCTAAGCACAGATACGCAGTATTTT

V gene: TRBV19
J gene: TRBJ1-1
clone size: NA
D gene: NA
CDR3 protein: CASTPSDRTYTEAFF
CDR3 DNA: TGTGCCAGTACCCCCAGTGACAGGACTTACACTGAAGCTTTCTTT

V gene: TRBV5-8
J gene: TRBJ1-1
clone size: NA
D gene: NA
CDR3 protein: CASRDPGRNTEAFF
CDR3 DNA: TGTGCCAGCAGAGATCCGGGACGGAACACTGAAGCTTTCTTT

V gene: TRBV10-3
J gene: TRBJ2-1
clone size: NA
D gene: TRBD2
CDR3 protein: CAISDPSGAGTNEQFF
CDR3 DNA: TGTGCCATCAGTGACCCTAGCGGGGCCGGGACCAATGAGCAGTTCTTC

V gene: TRBV9
J gene: TRBJ2-7
clone size: NA
D gene: NA
CDR3 protein: CASSVDPGSSSYEQYF
CDR3 DNA: TGTGCCAGCAGCGTAGATCCAGGGTCCTCCTCCTACGAGCAGTACTTC

V gene: TRBV2
J gene: TRBJ1-2
clone size: few
D gene: NA
CDR3 protein: CASRDRDPSYTF
CDR3 DNA: TGTGCCAGCAGAGACCGGGACCCCAGCTACACCTTC

V gene: TRBV19
J gene: TRBJ1-5
clone size: NA
D gene: TRBD1
CDR3 protein: CASSTTGDGQPQHF
CDR3 DNA: TGTGCCAGTAGTACTACAGGGGACGGTCAGCCCCAGCATTTT

V gene: TRBV7-3
J gene: TRBJ2-5
clone size: NA
D gene: NA
CDR3 protein: CASSGRVNQETQYF
CDR3 DNA: TGTGCCAGCAGCGGCAGGGTAAACCAAGAGACCCAGTACTTC

V gene: TRBV2
J gene: TRBJ2-2
clone size: NA
D gene: TRBD2
CDR3 protein: CASRPGLALNWETGELFF
CDR3 DNA: TGTGCCAGCAGGCCGGGACTAGCCTTAAATTGGGAGACCGGGGAGCTGTTTTTT

V gene: TRBV6-1
J gene: TRBJ2-5
clone size: NA
D gene: NA
CDR3 protein: CASSGTPRETQYF
CDR3 DNA: TGTGCCAGCAGCGGAACCCCACGGGAGACCCAGTACTTC

V gene: TRBV5-1
J gene: TRBJ1-2
clone size: NA
D gene: NA
CDR3 protein: CASSLVPEGGYGYTF
CDR3 DNA: TGCGCCAGCAGCTTGGTTCCGGAAGGAGGCTATGGCTACACCTTC

V gene: TRBV9
J gene: TRBJ2-3
clone size: NA
D gene: TRBD2
CDR3 protein: CASSSPSGGRHTDTQYF
CDR3 DNA: TGTGCCAGCAGCTCCCCTAGCGGGGGGAGACACACAGATACGCAGTATTTT

V gene: TRBV18
J gene: TRBJ2-1
clone size: NA
D gene: TRBD1
CDR3 protein: CASSPVSGTGYLEQFF
CDR3 DNA: TGTGCCAGCTCACCGGTCTCCGGGACAGGGTACCTTGAGCAGTTCTTC

V gene: TRBV25-1
J gene: TRBJ2-3
clone size: NA
D gene: NA
CDR3 protein: CASSEGQGLKDTQYF
CDR3 DNA: TGTGCCAGCAGTGAGGGACAAGGCCTTAAAGATACGCAGTATTTT

V gene: TRBV19
J gene: TRBJ1-5
clone size: NA
D gene: NA
CDR3 protein: CASSIYLGGQSGNQPQHF
CDR3 DNA: TGTGCCAGTAGTATCTATCTGGGGGGGCAATCTGGCAATCAGCCCCAGCATTTT

V gene: TRBV6-5
J gene: TRBJ2-2
clone size: NA
D gene: NA
CDR3 protein: CASTRSGELFF
CDR3 DNA: TGTGCCAGCACGAGGTCCGGGGAGCTGTTTTTT

V gene: TRBV5-4
J gene: TRBJ1-6
clone size: NA
D gene: NA
CDR3 protein: CASSLEARVDSPLHF
CDR3 DNA: TGTGCCAGCAGCTTGGAAGCCAGGGTGGACTCACCCCTCCACTTT

V gene: TRBV6-1
J gene: TRBJ2-1
clone size: NA
D gene: NA
CDR3 protein: CASSEGYGSAGWNEQFF
CDR3 DNA: TGTGCCAGCAGTGAAGGGTACGGGTCAGCAGGGTGGAATGAGCAGTTCTTC

V gene: TRBV14
J gene: TRBJ2-2
clone size: once
D gene: NA
CDR3 protein: CASSQGPGQPPDTGELFF
CDR3 DNA: TGTGCCAGCAGCCAAGGCCCCGGACAGCCACCGGACACCGGGGAGCTGTTTTTT

V gene: TRBV7-9
J gene: TRBJ2-7
clone size: NA
D gene: TRBD1
CDR3 protein: CASSPGQGINEQYF
CDR3 DNA: TGTGCCAGCAGCCCCGGACAGGGGATCAACGAGCAGTACTTC

V gene: TRBV6-6
J gene: TRBJ1-6
clone size: once
D gene: NA
CDR3 protein: CASSYSGPANSPLHF
CDR3 DNA: TGTGCCAGCAGTTACTCGGGTCCGGCTAATTCACCCCTCCACTTT

V gene: TRBV12-5
J gene: TRBJ1-5
clone size: NA
D gene: NA
CDR3 protein: CATGYSNQPQHF
CDR3 DNA: TGTGCTACTGGTTATAGCAATCAGCCCCAGCATTTT

V gene: TRBV7-3
J gene: TRBJ2-5
clone size: once
D gene: TRBD1
CDR3 protein: CASSSGQTKETQYF
CDR3 DNA: TGTGCCAGCAGCTCGGGACAGACCAAAGAGACCCAGTACTTC

V gene: TRBV7-3
J gene: TRBJ1-1
clone size: few
D gene: NA
CDR3 protein: CASSLLGVLNTEAFF
CDR3 DNA: TGTGCCAGCAGCTTGCTCGGGGTATTGAACACTGAAGCTTTCTTT

V gene: TRBV9
J gene: TRBJ1-3
clone size: NA
D gene: NA
CDR3 protein: CASSVATSGNTIYF
CDR3 DNA: TGTGCCAGCAGCGTAGCTACCTCTGGAAACACCATATATTTT

V gene: TRBV19
J gene: TRBJ2-6
clone size: NA
D gene: TRBD1
CDR3 protein: CASTGGWDPGANVLTF
CDR3 DNA: TGTGCCAGTACAGGGGGCTGGGACCCTGGGGCCAACGTCCTGACTTTC

V gene: TRBV9
J gene: TRBJ2-7
clone size: NA
D gene: NA
CDR3 protein: CASSVTPGDGYEQYF
CDR3 DNA: TGTGCCAGCAGCGTAACGCCAGGGGACGGCTACGAGCAGTACTTC

V gene: TRBV5-6
J gene: TRBJ2-5
clone size: NA
D gene: NA
CDR3 protein: CASSLFSGTQETQYF
CDR3 DNA: TGTGCCAGCAGCTTGTTCTCCGGGACTCAAGAGACCCAGTACTTC

V gene: TRBV5-6
J gene: TRBJ1-1
clone size: NA
D gene: TRBD1
CDR3 protein: CASSEWPGQGGRHTEAFF
CDR3 DNA: TGTGCCAGCAGCGAATGGCCGGGACAGGGGGGCCGGCACACTGAAGCTTTCTTT

V gene: TRBV21-1
J gene: TRBJ1-6
clone size: few
D gene: NA
CDR3 protein: CASSEWRRDEWRNSPLHF
CDR3 DNA: TGTGCCAGCAGCGAATGGAGGAGGGATGAGTGGCGAAATTCACCCCTCCACTTT

V gene: TRBV7-9
J gene: TRBJ1-3
clone size: NA
D gene: NA
CDR3 protein: CASSLGTGEAGNTIYF
CDR3 DNA: TGTGCCAGCAGCTTAGGCACAGGAGAGGCTGGAAACACCATATATTTT

V gene: TRBV7-2
J gene: TRBJ2-1
clone size: NA
D gene: NA
CDR3 protein: CASSLVGSPGNEQFF
CDR3 DNA: TGTGCCAGCAGCTTAGTGGGTTCGCCAGGGAATGAGCAGTTCTTC

V gene: TRBV6-6
J gene: TRBJ1-2
clone size: NA
D gene: NA
CDR3 protein: CASTGTYGYTF
CDR3 DNA: TGTGCCAGCACAGGGACCTATGGCTACACCTTC

V gene: TRBV7-9
J gene: TRBJ2-5
clone size: NA
D gene: NA
CDR3 protein: CASSFTMGGGQETQYF
CDR3 DNA: TGTGCCAGCAGCTTCACCATGGGGGGTGGCCAAGAGACCCAGTACTTC

V gene: TRBV7-2
J gene: TRBJ1-6
clone size: NA
D gene: TRBD1
CDR3 protein: CASSSGQGGSPLHF
CDR3 DNA: TGTGCCAGCAGCTCAGGACAGGGCGGGTCACCCCTCCACTTT

V gene: TRBV6-1
J gene: TRBJ1-1
clone size: NA
D gene: NA
CDR3 protein: CASSEDGFLSEAFF
CDR3 DNA: TGTGCCAGCAGTGAAGATGGGTTTTTATCTGAAGCTTTCTTT

V gene: TRBV4-3
J gene: TRBJ2-2
clone size: NA
D gene: NA
CDR3 protein: CASSQDSGELFF
CDR3 DNA: TGCGCCAGCAGCCAAGATTCCGGGGAGCTGTTTTTT

V gene: TRBV20-1
J gene: TRBJ1-1
clone size: NA
D gene: NA
CDR3 protein: CSAVGWTEAFF
CDR3 DNA: TGCAGTGCTGTCGGGTGGACTGAAGCTTTCTTT

V gene: TRBV4-1
J gene: TRBJ1-1
clone size: NA
D gene: NA
CDR3 protein: CASSQVMQRNTEAFF
CDR3 DNA: TGCGCCAGCAGCCAAGTTATGCAGAGGAACACTGAAGCTTTCTTT

V gene: TRBV11-2
J gene: TRBJ1-6
clone size: few
D gene: NA
CDR3 protein: CASSLEVESPLHF
CDR3 DNA: TGTGCCAGCAGCTTAGAAGTGGAATCACCCCTCCACTTT

V gene: TRBV10-3
J gene: TRBJ2-7
clone size: NA
D gene: NA
CDR3 protein: CAISESKLRGKQYF
CDR3 DNA: TGTGCCATCAGTGAGTCGAAATTGCGGGGTAAGCAGTACTTC

V gene: TRBV5-1
J gene: TRBJ2-7
clone size: few
D gene: NA
CDR3 protein: CASSLRQEFNGEQYF
CDR3 DNA: TGCGCCAGCAGCTTGAGACAGGAATTTAACGGCGAGCAGTACTTC

V gene: TRBV5-5
J gene: TRBJ1-6
clone size: NA
D gene: NA
CDR3 protein: CASSLTGDNSPLHF
CDR3 DNA: TGTGCCAGCAGCCTGACGGGGGATAATTCACCCCTCCACTTT

V gene: TRBV7-9
J gene: TRBJ1-2
clone size: NA
D gene: NA
CDR3 protein: CASSLAGVGYGYTF
CDR3 DNA: TGTGCCAGCAGCTTAGCGGGTGTTGGCTATGGCTACACCTTC

V gene: TRBV11-2
J gene: TRBJ1-2
clone size: NA
D gene: NA
CDR3 protein: CASSLGRWGGNYGYTF
CDR3 DNA: TGTGCCAGCAGCTTAGGCCGCTGGGGCGGCAACTATGGCTACACCTTC

V gene: TRBV6-5
J gene: TRBJ1-5
clone size: NA
D gene: NA
CDR3 protein: CASRTGTSRLQPQHF
CDR3 DNA: TGTGCCAGTCGAACAGGGACGAGTCGCCTTCAGCCCCAGCATTTT

V gene: TRBV11-3
J gene: TRBJ2-7
clone size: NA
D gene: NA
CDR3 protein: CASSSGPYYEQYF
CDR3 DNA: TGTGCCAGCAGCTCCGGGCCTTACTACGAGCAGTACTTC